This T cell receptor (beta chain) is drawn from a study of spatial heterogeneity in lung cancer. Across the study: A unique TCR and UMI combination showed up more than ten times in raw reads, on average.

This clonotype was detected only a few times. Its antigen is not known. The study tagged each TCR cDNA molecule with a unique molecular identifier. TCRdb reanalysed the 5' RACE reads using MiXCR and keeps one entry per CDR3 protein. The repertoire holds 9,500 to 12,000 distinct CDR3 sequences, 20% to 25% seen once, with around 43% in the top ten. Germline V CDR1 and CDR2: MDHEN, SYDVKM. The CDR3 spans 16 residues. V lost 5 bases and J lost 6; bases outside the gene matches: 9. Whole-study findings and limits: Blood contained ubiquitous expanded tumor TCRs more at resection than at follow-up.

Noted time point: blood at routine non-recurrence follow-up after resection. Whole RNA from tumor, nontumor lung or frozen PBMC was sequenced unsorted. This TCR derives from a male donor with early-stage non-small cell lung cancer. V gene TRBV28 combines with J gene TRBJ2-1, with 11 bases that match TRBD2. This specimen was PBMCs, taken at follow-up. CDR3 sequence reads: CASSLVTSGSPNEQFF. The CDR3 coding sequence is TGTGCCAGCAGTCTTGTAACTAGCGGGAGTCCCAATGAGCAGTTCTTC.